This T cell receptor beta chain was identified in a study of blood T cells in healthy people across ages. In its sample, this clonotype was seen a few times. V lost 2 bases and J 8 bases, leaving 7 bases between the germline ends. The CDR3 sequence is 12 residues long. Germline lookup yields CDR1 GTSNPN and CDR2 SVGIG (reference sequence). Isolating PBMCs gave at least 7 million of these cells per sample. A second roughly 6 to 11 cycle PCR used barcoded and J-beta primers. From each sample, at least 2.5 million paired-end reads containing CDR3 were obtained. TCRdb ran MiXCR on the 5' RACE reads and lists one entry per CDR3 protein. The sample holds some 670,000 distinct CDR3 sequences, around 50% seen once.

V is TRBV30 and J is TRBJ1-6; D ambiguous. This clonotype was sampled from a woman older than 75 in good health. Sequencing input: blood. The CDR3 spells CAWSWKHSPLHF. The CDR3 DNA follows: TGTGCCTGGAGTTGGAAGCATTCACCCCTCCACTTT.